Below, one T cell receptor beta chain is given with its context. The CDR3 spans 14 residues. Germline lookup yields CDR1 SGHKS and CDR2 YYEKEE (reference sequence). V shed 5 bases and J 0 bases; nucleotides not matched to a gene: 4. Repertoires were generated with immunoSEQ multiplex PCR, while TCRdb's copy carries only in-frame clones and drops some. The top ten hold 11% of the sample, which has under 20,000 clones, more than 70% seen once. This entry is derived from a study of control samples from healthy donors and cancer patients. The sequence came from a woman between 65 and 79 years old with colorectal cancer. The chain has TRBV5-5 and TRBJ1-1, with 7 positions matching TRBD1. Material: PBMCs. The CDR3 loop is CASRWDRVNTEAFF. For the CDR3, the DNA is TGTGCCAGCAGATGGGACAGAGTGAACACTGAAGCTTTCTTT.